The 14 T cell receptor beta chains in this list originate from one sample, sequenced in a study of cytomegalovirus exposure and HLA in healthy donors. The PCR contained 60 Vbeta and 13 Jbeta primers. TCRdb's table, derived via immunoSEQ multiplex PCR, lists solely in-frame clones and lacks some. The sample records 150,000 to 200,000 clones, 80% being singletons. Sequenced material: PBMCs. Receptors were obtained from a woman aged 40 to 55 in good health and CMV-seronegative.

This clone was seen a handful of times. This rearrangement joins TRBV11-2 to TRBJ2-5; 10 nucleotides line up with TRBD2. The CDR3 covers 14 residues. Germline loops: CDR1 SGHAT, CDR2 FQNNGV. The trim removed 4 bases at V and 5 bases at J, leaving 4 bases unmatched. DNA for the CDR3: TGTGCCAGCAGCTCCAGCGGGAGGGACGAGACCCAGTACTTC. Its protein product is CASSSSGRDETQYF. Full variable domain (outside the CDR3, taken from reference TRBV11-2 and TRBJ2-5): EAGVAQSPRYKIIEKRQSVAFWCNPISGHATLYWYQQILGQGPKLLIQFQNNGVVDDSQLPKDRFSAERLKGVDSTLKIQPAKLEDSAVYLCASSSSGRDETQYFGPGTRLLVL.

J is TRBJ2-1 and V is TRBV27; TRBD1 matches 8 bases. J gave up 3 bases and V 2 bases, and 6 bases lay outside the gene matches. This CDR3 is built from 16 residues. CDR1 and CDR2 (germline): MNHEY, SMNVEV (reference sequence). In DNA, the CDR3 is TGTGCCAGCAGTTTACTGGGACAGGAGAACTACAATGAGCAGTTCTTC. Amino acids: CASSLLGQENYNEQFF.

V and J are TRBV2 and TRBJ2-1; 10 bases match TRBD2. J lost 8 bases, V lost 5 bases, and 9 bases had no gene match. In germline, CDR1 is SNHLY, CDR2 FYNNEI. This CDR3 is 15 amino acids long. The CDR3 DNA follows: TGTGCCAGCAGTTTGAGCGGGGGGGCCTTCCATGAGCAGTTCTTC. It specifies CASSLSGGAFHEQFF.

This chain links TRBV6-5 with TRBJ1-2; D may be TRBD1 (6 bases). The CDR3 length is 16 residues. Trimming cost V 1 base and J 2 bases, with 14 bases left between them. The V gene's germline CDR1 is MNHEY and CDR2 SVGAGI. CDR3 loop: CASSYFRGRENYGYTF. The CDR3 DNA reads as TGTGCCAGCAGTTACTTCAGGGGCAGAGAGAACTATGGCTACACCTTC.

V and J are TRBV29-1 and TRBJ1-3; 7 bases map to TRBD1. V lost 4 bases to trimming and J lost 0 bases; unmatched junction nucleotides: 3. The length of the CDR3 is 14 residues. Germline V CDR1 and CDR2: SQVTM, ANQGSEA. The CDR3 sequence: CSVGQGLSGNTIYF. In DNA, the CDR3 is TGCAGCGTTGGACAGGGCCTCTCTGGAAACACCATATATTTT. Variable domain in full (rest from reference TRBV29-1 and TRBJ1-3): SAVISQKPSRDICQRGTSLTIQCQVDSQVTMMFWYRQQPGQSLTLIATANQGSEATYESGFVIDKFPISRPNLTFSTLTVSNMSPEDSSIYLCSVGQGLSGNTIYFGEGSWLTVV.

V gene TRBV28 combines with J gene TRBJ1-1; D is ambiguous. The CDR3 loop spans 13 amino acids. Trimming cost V 7 bases and J 1 base, with 10 bases left between them. In germline, CDR1 is MDHEN, CDR2 SYDVKM. The CDR3 DNA reads as TGTGCCAGCACCCTGACGGGGAACACTGAAGCTTTCTTT. Translation gives CASTLTGNTEAFF.

This rearrangement joins TRBV5-4 to TRBJ2-1, with 7 nucleotides matching TRBD2. Germline trimming cut 0 bases from V and 3 bases from J; bases unmatched to any gene: 3. This CDR3 has 15 amino acids. Germline loops: CDR1 SGHNT, CDR2 YYREEE (reference sequence). CDR3 residues: CASSLEASGYNEQFF. The CDR3 DNA reads TGTGCCAGCAGCTTGGAGGCTAGCGGCTACAATGAGCAGTTCTTC.

The V and J genes are TRBV18 and TRBJ1-2; 7 bases are shared with TRBD1. V dropped 2 bases and J dropped 3; count of bases not matched to a gene: 6. The V gene's germline CDR1 is KGHSH and CDR2 LQKENI. CDR3 size: 15 residues. CDR3 nucleotides: TGTGCCAGCTCACCAGCAGGGGGAATGGACTATGGCTACACCTTC. It yields the protein CASSPAGGMDYGYTF.

The chain uses TRBV14 and TRBJ2-1; 13 bases are a match to TRBD2. From germline, CDR1 is SGHDN and CDR2 FVKESK. V lost 2 bases to trimming and J lost 8 bases; unmatched junction nucleotides: 9. The CDR3 is 17 amino acids. The CDR3 DNA is TGTGCCAGCAGCCAACGACTAGCGGGGGGTCGGGGCCATGAGCAGTTCTTC. It specifies CASSQRLAGGRGHEQFF.

This chain uses TRBV4-3 with TRBJ2-1; possible D gene TRBD2, 7 bases. CDR3 length: 15 amino acids. V gave up 0 bases and J gave up 5 bases, with 11 bases separating them. CDR1 and CDR2 (germline): LGHNA, YSLEER. CDR3 DNA sequence: TGCGCCAGCAGCCAAGATTGGGGGGGCCACAATGAGCAGTTCTTC. It codes for CASSQDWGGHNEQFF.

This chain uses TRBV15 with TRBJ2-7, with D unresolved. V was cut by 10 bases and J by 3 bases, with 13 bases left in between. The CDR3 has 12 residues. Germline lookup yields CDR1 LNHNV and CDR2 YYDKDF (reference sequence). CDR3 sequence: CAIRVVRYEQYF. CDR3 coding DNA: TGTGCCATACGGGTAGTTCGCTACGAGCAGTACTTC.

This clone was counted once. The chain joins TRBV11-2 to TRBJ1-2; 7 positions match TRBD1. Germline trimming cut 5 bases from V and 7 bases from J; bases unmatched to any gene: 4. This CDR3 is 12 amino acids long. The germline CDR1 and CDR2 sequences are SGHAT and FQNNGV. CDR3 region: CASSTGVGGYTF. CDR3 coding DNA: TGTGCCAGCAGCACAGGGGTGGGTGGCTACACCTTC.

J is TRBJ2-1 and V is TRBV7-7; 7 bases agree with TRBD2. The CDR3 is made up of 14 amino acids. The V and J ends lost 5 bases and 4 bases, in that order; junction bases with no gene match: 5. Per germline, CDR1 SSHAT and CDR2 FNYEAQ (reference sequence). CDR3 nucleotides: TGTGCCAGCAGCAATAGCGGGCCTTACAATGAGCAGTTCTTC. Its protein is CASSNSGPYNEQFF.

This clone has just one count. The chain couples TRBV19 to TRBJ1-3, with D possibly TRBD1 on 5 matching bases. There are 16 residues in the CDR3. Germline values: CDR1 LNHDA, CDR2 SQIVND (reference sequence). Trimming stripped 6 bases from V and 0 bases from J, with 15 bases between. The CDR3, as DNA: TGTGCCAGTAGCGTAGGCGGGACGTACTCTGGAAACACCATATATTTT. Its protein product is CASSVGGTYSGNTIYF.